This section outlines one T cell receptor beta chain sequence together with its context. Its cognate antigen is unknown. The data are from a study of cytomegalovirus exposure and HLA in healthy donors. Whole-study findings and limits: Among TCR sequences, most were rare, though some public TCRs appeared in many donors. The classifier was said to identify cytomegalovirus status with high specificity and sensitivity. Cytomegalovirus-associated status was assigned to roughly 160 TCR beta chains.

The donors were in the approximately 120-subject validation cohort; that cohort was separate from the roughly 660-subject first cohort. The method was immunoSEQ multiplex PCR; TCRdb's version includes in-frame clones alone and lacks a portion of them. The sample consists of about 180,000 clones, more than 75% of them appearing once. This receptor was taken from a man aged 18-30 years in good health and CMV-seropositive. Sequencing input: PBMCs.

The CDR3 sequence is CASSWGDRVGYEQYF. CDR3 in DNA: TGTGCCAGCAGCTGGGGGGACAGGGTCGGGTACGAGCAGTACTTC. The V and J genes are TRBV7-2 and TRBJ2-7; TRBD1 aligns across 9 bases. Trimming removed 4 bases from V and 4 bases from J; junction bases left unmatched: 8. The CDR3 covers 15 residues. CDR1 and CDR2 from the germline V gene are SGHTA and FQGNSA. Combining the CDR3 with reference TRBV7-2 and TRBJ2-7 gives the whole variable domain GAGVSQSPSNKVTEKGKDVELRCDPISGHTALYWYRQSLGQGLEFLIYFQGNSAPDKSGLPSDRFSAERTGGSVSTLTIQRTQQEDSAVYLCASSWGDRVGYEQYFGPGTRLTVT.